The source of this T cell receptor beta chain is a study of blood T cells in healthy people across ages. The study, taken as a whole, reports: Donors of long life had a larger count of naive CD4+ cells and greater diversity than aged donors.

Staff drew around 10 milliliters of peripheral blood from each donor. There are 13 residues in the CDR3. The germline gives CDR1 MNHEY, CDR2 SVGEGT. V was trimmed by 8 bases and J by 2 bases, leaving 12 bases between them. This clonotype has only a few counts. Its antigen is undetermined. The second PCR ran about 7 to 12 cycles with a sample-barcoded 5' primer and J-beta primers. TCRdb called the 5' RACE reads again in MiXCR, with one record for every CDR3 protein. The table includes about 1,400,000 distinct CDR3 sequences, approximately 59% detected once. Sequencing used blood. The sequence was obtained from a man aged 18 to 29 in good health. The chain employs TRBV6-2 or TRBV6-3 and TRBJ2-5; TRBD2 might be the D (6 bases). For the CDR3, the DNA is TGTGCCAGCCGGGGGACCGCTCAAGAGACCCAGTACTTC. Translating it yields CASRGTAQETQYF.